This T cell receptor (beta chain) was sequenced during a study of T-cell reconstitution after alpha-beta-depleted transplantation in children. The authors prepared the TCRbeta library with unique molecular identifiers. TCRdb redid the calling of the PCR reads with MiXCR, one entry per CDR3 protein. The sample includes roughly 190,000 distinct CDR3 sequences, about 14% of them seen just once. This clonotype was detected many times. This specimen consisted of PBMCs from the stem cell graft donor, obtained from the stem cell graft. The TCR sequence derives from a human donor who donated a stem cell graft to a child with acute lymphoblastic leukemia.

CDR3 region: CASSLNKEETQYF. In nucleotides, the CDR3 is TGTGCCAGCAGCTTGAACAAAGAAGAGACCCAGTACTTC. The chain has TRBV5-6 and TRBJ2-5; no clear D gene. Germline CDR1 is SGHDT and CDR2 is YYEEEE. This CDR3 comprises 13 residues. V was cut by 1 base and J by 3 bases, with 7 bases left in between.